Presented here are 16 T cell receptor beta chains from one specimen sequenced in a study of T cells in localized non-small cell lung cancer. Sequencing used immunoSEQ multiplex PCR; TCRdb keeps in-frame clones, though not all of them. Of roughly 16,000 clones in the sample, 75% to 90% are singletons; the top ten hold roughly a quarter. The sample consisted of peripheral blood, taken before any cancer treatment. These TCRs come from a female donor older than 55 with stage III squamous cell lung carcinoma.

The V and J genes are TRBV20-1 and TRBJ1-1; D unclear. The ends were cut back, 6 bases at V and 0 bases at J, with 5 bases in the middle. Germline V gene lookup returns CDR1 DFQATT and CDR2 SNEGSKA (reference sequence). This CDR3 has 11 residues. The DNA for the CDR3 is TGCAGTGCCCGGATGAACACTGAAGCTTTCTTT. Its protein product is CSARMNTEAFF.

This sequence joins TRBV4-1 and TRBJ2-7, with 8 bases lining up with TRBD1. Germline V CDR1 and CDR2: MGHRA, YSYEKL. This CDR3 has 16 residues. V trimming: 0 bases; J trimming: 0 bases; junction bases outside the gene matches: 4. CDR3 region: CASSQDDRGLSYEQYF. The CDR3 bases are TGCGCCAGCAGCCAAGATGACAGGGGCCTCTCCTACGAGCAGTACTTC.

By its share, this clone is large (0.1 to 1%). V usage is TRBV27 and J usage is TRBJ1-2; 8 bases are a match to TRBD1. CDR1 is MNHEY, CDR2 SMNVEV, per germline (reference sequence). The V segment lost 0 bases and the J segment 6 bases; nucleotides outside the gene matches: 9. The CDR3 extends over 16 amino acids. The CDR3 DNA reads TGTGCCAGCAGTTTATCTCTCGACAGGGGCGCTCATGGCTACACCTTC. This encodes CASSLSLDRGAHGYTF.

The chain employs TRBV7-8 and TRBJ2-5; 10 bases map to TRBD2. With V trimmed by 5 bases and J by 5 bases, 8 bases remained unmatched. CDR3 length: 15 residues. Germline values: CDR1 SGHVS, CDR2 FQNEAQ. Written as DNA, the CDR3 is TGTGCCAGCAGCATTACCGGGACTAGCGTGGAGACCCAGTACTTC. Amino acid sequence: CASSITGTSVETQYF.

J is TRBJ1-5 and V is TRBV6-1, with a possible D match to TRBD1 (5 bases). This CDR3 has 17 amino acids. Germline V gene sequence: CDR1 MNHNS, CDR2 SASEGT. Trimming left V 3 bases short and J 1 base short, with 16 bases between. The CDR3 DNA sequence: TGTGCCAGCAGTGATATAAAGGCCGGGGCCAGCAATCAGCCCCAGCATTTT. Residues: CASSDIKAGASNQPQHF.

Here the CDR3 DNA reads TGTGCCACAGCAGGAGGAAATAGTCCGGATGAGCAGTTCTTC. It is translated as CATAGGNSPDEQFF. The gene calls are TRBV2 and TRBJ2-1; possible D gene TRBD2, 5 bases. V gave up 10 bases and J gave up 8 bases, with 21 bases separating them. The CDR3 sequence is 14 residues long. CDR1 and CDR2 from the germline V gene are SNHLY and FYNNEI.

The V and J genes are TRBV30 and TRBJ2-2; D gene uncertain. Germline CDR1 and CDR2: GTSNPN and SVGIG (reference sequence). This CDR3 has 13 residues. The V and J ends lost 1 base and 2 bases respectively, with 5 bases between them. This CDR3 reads CAWSELNTGELFF. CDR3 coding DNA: TGTGCCTGGAGTGAACTAAACACCGGGGAGCTGTTTTTT.

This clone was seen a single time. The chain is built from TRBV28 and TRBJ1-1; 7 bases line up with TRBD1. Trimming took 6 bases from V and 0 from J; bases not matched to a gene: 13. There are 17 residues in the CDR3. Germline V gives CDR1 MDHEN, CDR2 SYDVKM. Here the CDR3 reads CASSLDDRVGMNTEAFF. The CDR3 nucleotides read TGTGCCAGCAGCCTCGACGACAGGGTGGGAATGAACACTGAAGCTTTCTTT.

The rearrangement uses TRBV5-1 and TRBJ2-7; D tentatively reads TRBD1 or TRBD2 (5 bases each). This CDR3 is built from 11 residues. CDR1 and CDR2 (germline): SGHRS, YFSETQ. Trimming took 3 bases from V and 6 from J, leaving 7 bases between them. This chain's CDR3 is CASSSGPEQYF. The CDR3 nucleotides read TGCGCCAGCAGCTCGGGGCCCGAGCAGTACTTC.

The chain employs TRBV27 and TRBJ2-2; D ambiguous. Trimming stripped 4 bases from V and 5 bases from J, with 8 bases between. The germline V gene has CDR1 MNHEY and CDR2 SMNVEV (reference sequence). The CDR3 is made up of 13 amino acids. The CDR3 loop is CASSWSFTGELFF. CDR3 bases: TGTGCCAGCAGTTGGTCTTTTACCGGGGAGCTGTTTTTT.

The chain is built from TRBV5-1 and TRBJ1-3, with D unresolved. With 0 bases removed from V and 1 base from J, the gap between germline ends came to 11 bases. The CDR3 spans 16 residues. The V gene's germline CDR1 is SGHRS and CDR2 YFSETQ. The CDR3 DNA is TGCGCCAGCAGCTTGGGGACTATGGGTTCTGGAAACACCATATATTTT. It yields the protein CASSLGTMGSGNTIYF.

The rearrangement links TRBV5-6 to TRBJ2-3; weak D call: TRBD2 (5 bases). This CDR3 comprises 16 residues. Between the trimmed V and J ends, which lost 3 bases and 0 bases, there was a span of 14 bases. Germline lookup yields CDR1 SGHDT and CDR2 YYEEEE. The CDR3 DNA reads TGTGCCAGCAGCTCTAACCGGGGTGCTAGCACAGATACGCAGTATTTT. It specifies CASSSNRGASTDTQYF.

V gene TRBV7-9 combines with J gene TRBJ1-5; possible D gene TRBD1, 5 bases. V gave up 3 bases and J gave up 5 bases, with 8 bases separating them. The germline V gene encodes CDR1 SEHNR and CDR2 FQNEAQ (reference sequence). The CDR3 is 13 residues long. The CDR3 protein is CASSFQGDQPQHF. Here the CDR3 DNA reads TGTGCCAGCAGCTTCCAGGGAGATCAGCCCCAGCATTTT.

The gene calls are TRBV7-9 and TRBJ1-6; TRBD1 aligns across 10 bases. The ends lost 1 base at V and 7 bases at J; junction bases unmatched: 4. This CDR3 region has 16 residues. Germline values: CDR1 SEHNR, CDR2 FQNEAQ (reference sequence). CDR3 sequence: CASSLETGGANSPLHF. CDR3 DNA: TGTGCCAGCAGCTTAGAGACAGGGGGCGCGAATTCACCCCTCCACTTT.

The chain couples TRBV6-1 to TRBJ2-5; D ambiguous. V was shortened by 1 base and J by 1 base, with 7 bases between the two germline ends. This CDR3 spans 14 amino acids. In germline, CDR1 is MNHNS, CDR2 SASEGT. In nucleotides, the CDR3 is TGTGCCAGCAGTGAAGGGGGAATCCAAGAGACCCAGTACTTC. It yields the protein CASSEGGIQETQYF.

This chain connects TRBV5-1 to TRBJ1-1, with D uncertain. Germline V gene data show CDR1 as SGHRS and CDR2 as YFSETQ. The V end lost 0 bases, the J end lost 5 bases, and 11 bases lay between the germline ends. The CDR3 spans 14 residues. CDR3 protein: CASSLDLGGTEAFF. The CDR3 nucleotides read TGCGCCAGCAGCTTGGACCTTGGAGGGACTGAAGCTTTCTTT.